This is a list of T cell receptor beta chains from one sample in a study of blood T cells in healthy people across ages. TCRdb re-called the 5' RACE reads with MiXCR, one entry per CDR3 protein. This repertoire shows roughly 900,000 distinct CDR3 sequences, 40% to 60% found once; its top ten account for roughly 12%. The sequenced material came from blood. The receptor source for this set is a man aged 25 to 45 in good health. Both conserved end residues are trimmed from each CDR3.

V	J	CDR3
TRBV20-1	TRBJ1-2	SAREMDRPLGYT
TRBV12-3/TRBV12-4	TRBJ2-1	ASSLVPEGQF
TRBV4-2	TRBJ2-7	ASSQLITGGYEQY
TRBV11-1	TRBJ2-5	ASVAGAQETQY
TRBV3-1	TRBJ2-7	ASSLKGPYEQY
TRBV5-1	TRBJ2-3	ASSFERGVDTQY
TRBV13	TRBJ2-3	ASSPGLAGTDAQY
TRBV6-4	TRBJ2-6	ASSDSDGSGANVLT
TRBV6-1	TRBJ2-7	ASRVSSTVRYEQY
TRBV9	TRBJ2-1	ASSVDPGYNEQF
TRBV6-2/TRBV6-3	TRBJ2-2	ASAGRSGELF
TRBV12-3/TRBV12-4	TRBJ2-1	ASSGQDQVNEQF